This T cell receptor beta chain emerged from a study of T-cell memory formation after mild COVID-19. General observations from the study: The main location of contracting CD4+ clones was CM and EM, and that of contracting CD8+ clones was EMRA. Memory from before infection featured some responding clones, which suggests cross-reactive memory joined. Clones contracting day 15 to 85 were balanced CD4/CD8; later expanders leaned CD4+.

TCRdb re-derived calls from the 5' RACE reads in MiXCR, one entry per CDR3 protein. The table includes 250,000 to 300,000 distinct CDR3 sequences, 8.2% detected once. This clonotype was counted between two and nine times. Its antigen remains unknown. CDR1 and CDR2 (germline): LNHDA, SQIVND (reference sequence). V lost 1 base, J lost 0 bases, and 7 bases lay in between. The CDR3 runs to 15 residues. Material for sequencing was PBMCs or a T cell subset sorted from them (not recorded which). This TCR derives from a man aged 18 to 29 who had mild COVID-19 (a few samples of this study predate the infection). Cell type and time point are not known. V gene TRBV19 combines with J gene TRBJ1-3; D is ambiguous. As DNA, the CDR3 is TGTGCCAGTAGTATAGGTGGCAGCTCTGGAAACACCATATATTTT. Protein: CASSIGGSSGNTIYF. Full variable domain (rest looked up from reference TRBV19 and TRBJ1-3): DGGITQSPKYLFRKEGQNVTLSCEQNLNHDAMYWYRQDPGQGLRLIYYSQIVNDFQKGDIAEGYSVSREKKESFPLTVTSAQKNPTAFYLCASSIGGSSGNTIYFGEGSWLTVV.